This TCR beta chain was obtained from a study of cytomegalovirus exposure and HLA in healthy donors. General study findings and limits: There were 150 or so TCR beta chains listed as cytomegalovirus-associated. A later analysis reported that several of the most significant clusters appeared to be linked to common viral pathogens, among them Epstein-Barr virus. As a later analysis showed, a missense DCLRE1C variant was linked to trimming of TCR beta V- and J-genes.

The CDR3 runs 15 residues. Trimming took 2 bases from V and 3 from J; bases not matched to a gene: 4. CDR1 is SGHTA, CDR2 FQGNSA, per germline. In the PCR, 60 Vbeta and 13 Jbeta primers were used. The assay was immunoSEQ multiplex PCR, and TCRdb's table has in-frame clones only and misses some. The repertoire holds 180,000 or so clones, with around 75% as singletons. For this clone: The antigen remains undetermined.

Input material: PBMCs. The clonotype was recovered from a middle-aged woman in good health and CMV-seropositive. The chain combines TRBV7-2 with TRBJ2-7; 10 bases are a match to TRBD1. CDR3 residues: CASSLLRTGGYEQYF. The CDR3 DNA is TGTGCCAGCAGCTTACTTCGGACAGGGGGCTACGAGCAGTACTTC.